A selection of T cell receptor beta chains follows, all from one sample in a study of CD8 T cells in Susac syndrome. TCRdb processed the immunoSEQ multiplex PCR reads anew with MiXCR; each CDR3 protein has one entry. The repertoire holds approximately 120,000 distinct CDR3 sequences, with around 96% as singletons. The sequenced material came from CD8+ T cells from PBMCs. These receptor sequences come from a human donor with Susac syndrome. The CDR3 runs from the conserved cysteine through the conserved F or W. A D gene is named only where the DNA matches it firmly. Clone size is not always given. Where it is, it says once, few, many or a class for expanded clones.

clone_size	d_call	v_call	j_call	cdr3_aa	cdr3_nt
NA	TRBD1	TRBV4-1	TRBJ1-2	CASSQDRDREYGYTF	TGCGCCAGCAGCCAAGATCGGGACAGAGAATACGGCTACACCTTC
NA	TRBD2	TRBV5-6	TRBJ2-3	CASSTRTSGGAMDTQYF	TGTGCCAGCAGCACCCGGACTAGCGGGGGGGCCATGGATACGCAGTATTTT
NA	NA	TRBV20-1	TRBJ2-5	CTHTEQETQYF	TGCACCCACACAGAACAAGAGACCCAGTACTTC
once	NA	TRBV30	TRBJ2-2	CAWKSAGSDTGELFF	TGTGCCTGGAAGTCGGCAGGGAGCGACACCGGGGAGCTGTTTTTT
NA	NA	TRBV6-1	TRBJ1-5	CASSPLRVDRKNQPQHF	TGTGCCAGCAGCCCTCTCAGGGTTGACAGGAAGAATCAGCCCCAGCATTTT
NA	NA	TRBV20-1	TRBJ2-6	CSARGFVASGANVLTF	TGCAGTGCTAGAGGGTTTGTAGCCTCTGGGGCCAACGTCCTGACTTTC
NA	NA	TRBV15	TRBJ2-2	CATSRDLAGELFF	TGTGCCACCAGCAGAGATCTGGCCGGGGAGCTGTTTTTT
once	TRBD2	TRBV6-1	TRBJ2-2	CASSPLAGEYTGELFF	TGTGCCAGCAGTCCACTAGCGGGAGAGTACACCGGGGAGCTGTTTTTT
NA	NA	TRBV5-6	TRBJ1-1	CASSFSGQNTEAFF	TGTGCCAGCAGCTTTTCGGGACAGAACACTGAAGCTTTCTTT
NA	NA	TRBV6-5	TRBJ2-5	CASSYGGEDQETQYF	TGTGCCAGCAGTTACGGAGGAGAGGACCAAGAGACCCAGTACTTC
NA	TRBD1	TRBV6-5	TRBJ2-1	CASGGRDRETNEQFF	TGTGCCAGTGGGGGTAGGGACAGGGAGACCAATGAGCAGTTCTTC
NA	TRBD1	TRBV4-1	TRBJ1-1	CASSSRDRRDTEAFF	TGCGCCAGCAGCTCCCGGGACAGAAGAGACACTGAAGCTTTCTTT
NA	NA	TRBV7-3	TRBJ2-2	CASKPGIYTGELFF	TGTGCCAGCAAACCCGGGATATACACCGGGGAGCTGTTTTTT
NA	NA	TRBV13	TRBJ1-3	CASSSAQISGNTIYF	TGTGCCAGCAGCTCGGCGCAAATATCTGGAAACACCATATATTTT
NA	NA	TRBV15	TRBJ1-6	CATSRVRPYPTTAFNSPLHF	TGTGCCACCAGCAGAGTTCGCCCCTACCCCACCACAGCGTTTAATTCACCCCTCCACTTT
NA	NA	TRBV12-3/TRBV12-4	TRBJ1-2	CASSFQQTYGYTF	TGTGCCAGCAGTTTCCAACAGACCTATGGCTACACCTTC
NA	TRBD1	TRBV12-3/TRBV12-4	TRBJ1-1	CASSLAGGSWVNTEAFF	TGTGCCAGCAGTTTAGCAGGGGGCTCTTGGGTGAACACTGAAGCTTTCTTT
NA	NA	TRBV5-1	TRBJ1-4	CASSLAEATNEKLFF	TGCGCCAGCAGCTTGGCTGAGGCAACTAATGAAAAACTGTTTTTT